Below are 28 T cell receptor beta chains sequenced from a single sample in a study of B cell selection in AIRE deficiency. Libraries were prepared by immunoSEQ multiplex PCR; TCRdb keeps only in-frame clonotypes and omits some of them. Of about 21,000 clones listed, about 95% are singletons. Regulatory T cells were sorted as CD4+CD25hiCD127low/negative. Sequencing was done on a sample of Tregs sorted from PBMCs. Source of these receptors: a human donor with AIRE deficiency.

This clone was detected only once. The chain joins TRBV7-2 to TRBJ1-2; possible D gene TRBD1, 6 bases. The V end was cut by 5 bases, the J end by 6 bases, with 16 bases between. CDR3 length equals 14 residues. Germline-derived CDR1 and CDR2 are SGHTA and FQGNSA. The chain's CDR3 is CASSPRQAGNGYTF. For the CDR3, the DNA is TGTGCCAGCAGCCCCAGACAGGCAGGAAATGGCTACACCTTC.

This clone was detected a few times. The chain recombines TRBV20-1 with TRBJ1-5; D remains unclear. The germline CDR1 and CDR2 sequences are DFQATT and SNEGSKA (reference sequence). This CDR3 is 11 amino acids long. V lost 0 bases and J lost 15, with 12 bases in between. The CDR3 nucleotides read TGCAGTGCTAGAGATCGAGCCCTCTTGCATTTT. Translated: CSARDRALLHF.

This clone was recorded only once. The rearrangement links TRBV6-1 to TRBJ1-1; D not certain. This CDR3 has 15 residues. The V end was cut by 2 bases, the J end by 1 base, with 11 bases between. Germline V gene data show CDR1 as MNHNS and CDR2 as SASEGT. Here the CDR3 DNA reads TGTGCCAGCAGTGAAAAGGTCAGGAAGAACACTGAAGCTTTCTTT. This encodes CASSEKVRKNTEAFF.

The CDR3 nucleotides read TGTGCCAGCAGCTCCAGGGGGGGGTTGGACACTGAAGCTTTCTTT. Its protein product is CASSSRGGLDTEAFF. The chain joins TRBV7-9 to TRBJ1-1; 7 nucleotides agree with TRBD1. This CDR3 is 15 amino acids long. With 4 bases clipped from V and 3 bases from J, the junction kept 8 bases outside the gene matches. In germline, CDR1 is SEHNR, CDR2 FQNEAQ (reference sequence).

This rearrangement joins TRBV7-9 to TRBJ2-2; 14 bases are shared with TRBD2. The CDR3 is 18 amino acids. The germline V gene encodes CDR1 SEHNR and CDR2 FQNEAQ (reference sequence). V was pared by 1 base and J by 1 base, with 2 bases of the junction left unmatched. In nucleotides, the CDR3 is TGTGCCAGCAGCTTAGTAGGGACTAGCGGGAGGAACACCGGGGAGCTGTTTTTT. Its translation is CASSLVGTSGRNTGELFF.

This clone was detected once. The chain carries TRBV10-3 and TRBJ2-3, with D unresolved. Germline assignment: CDR1 ENHRY and CDR2 SYGVKD. Trimming left V 7 bases short and J 2 bases short, with 10 bases between. The CDR3 has 13 residues. The CDR3 is CAIKPVPTDTQYF. CDR3 nucleotide sequence: TGTGCCATCAAGCCGGTTCCCACAGATACGCAGTATTTT.

This chain links TRBV28 with TRBJ2-7; D not resolved. Germline lookup yields CDR1 MDHEN and CDR2 SYDVKM. Trimming removed 2 bases at V and 5 bases at J, with 10 bases between. This CDR3 comprises 13 residues. The CDR3 loop is CASSLNLGDEQYF. DNA for the CDR3: TGTGCCAGCAGTTTAAACTTGGGTGACGAGCAGTACTTC. The variable domain in full, with the rest retrieved from reference TRBV28 and TRBJ2-7, is DVKVTQSSRYLVKRTGEKVFLECVQDMDHENMFWYRQDPGLGLRLIYFSYDVKMKEKGDIPEGYSVSREKKERFSLILESASTNQTSMYLCASSLNLGDEQYFGPGTRLTVT.

CDR3 sequence (DNA): TGTGCCTGGAGTGTAAGTCCGAACGAGCAGTACTTC. Its protein is CAWSVSPNEQYF. The gene calls are TRBV30 and TRBJ2-5; no reliable D call. Gene TRBJ2-7 matches the end of the DNA better, so the J call may be wrong. The CDR3 is made up of 12 amino acids. CDR1 and CDR2 from the germline V gene are GTSNPN and SVGIG (reference sequence).

The J gene is TRBJ2-7, the V gene TRBV6-6; D ambiguous. The V end lost 6 bases, the J end lost 0 bases, and 3 bases lay between the germline ends. The V gene's germline CDR1 is MNHNY and CDR2 SVGAGI (reference sequence). This CDR3 is built from 11 residues. CDR3 sequence: CASSNSYEQYF. The CDR3, as DNA: TGTGCCAGCAGCAACTCCTACGAGCAGTACTTC.

The rearrangement links TRBV19 to TRBJ1-1; 9 bases are a match to TRBD1. The length of the CDR3 is 16 residues. Germline CDR1 and CDR2: LNHDA and SQIVND (reference sequence). Trimming took 3 bases from V and 5 from J; bases not matched to a gene: 10. CDR3 sequence: CASSMLGQGSYTEAFF. The CDR3, as DNA: TGTGCCAGTAGTATGCTAGGACAGGGGAGTTATACTGAAGCTTTCTTT.

CDR3 DNA sequence: TGTGCCAGCAGTCCCGGACCGGGCCAAGAGACCCAGTACTTC. Residues: CASSPGPGQETQYF. The chain combines TRBV28 with TRBJ2-5; D not resolved. Trimming removed 5 bases at V and 1 base at J, with 11 bases between. CDR3 length: 14 amino acids. Per the germline V gene, CDR1 is MDHEN and CDR2 is SYDVKM.

This chain joins TRBV6-5 and TRBJ2-4; D is ambiguous. The length of the CDR3 is 15 residues. V gave up 6 bases and J gave up 0 bases, with 12 bases separating them. Per germline, CDR1 MNHEY and CDR2 SVGAGI. CDR3 nucleotides: TGTGCCAGCAGCCCCCTTGGTGAAGCCAAAAACATTCAGTACTTC. This codes for CASSPLGEAKNIQYF.

This rearrangement joins TRBV10-3 to TRBJ1-3, with 9 bases fitting TRBD1. V trimming: 11 bases; J trimming: 1 base; junction bases outside the gene matches: 6. The length of the CDR3 is 14 residues. CDR1 and CDR2 from the germline V gene are ENHRY and SYGVKD. DNA of the CDR3: TGTGCCGGGGGACAGGGAAATTCTGGAAACACCATATATTTT. Translating it yields CAGGQGNSGNTIYF.

CDR3 bases: TGCGCCAGCAGCTCCCGGACTAGTATCGAGCAGTACTTC. This gives the protein CASSSRTSIEQYF. The chain carries TRBV5-1 and TRBJ2-7, with TRBD2 identical over 7 bases. Unmatched junction bases numbered 6, after V lost 3 bases and J lost 6 bases. The CDR3 is made up of 13 amino acids. Germline-derived CDR1 and CDR2 are SGHRS and YFSETQ.

The chain has TRBV4-1 and TRBJ2-1; 10 nucleotides align to TRBD2. CDR1 is MGHRA and CDR2 is YSYEKL in the germline V gene. The ends lost 3 bases at V and 15 bases at J; junction bases unmatched: 5. This CDR3 region has 12 residues. The DNA of the CDR3 is TGCGCCAGCAGCCAGGAAGCGGGAGGGGCGTTCTTC. This codes for CASSQEAGGAFF.

The chain combines TRBV6-5 with TRBJ2-4; D not resolved. Per the germline V gene, CDR1 is MNHEY and CDR2 is SVGAGI. V dropped 2 bases and J dropped 1 base, with 12 bases sitting between them. The CDR3 is 16 amino acids. CDR3 nucleotide sequence: TGTGCCAGCAGTTACAACGGCCAATGGGCCAAAAACATTCAGTACTTC. Residues: CASSYNGQWAKNIQYF.

The V and J genes are TRBV5-1 and TRBJ2-5; D gene ambiguous. The CDR3 loop spans 11 amino acids. Trimming removed 2 bases at V and 1 base at J, with 0 bases between. Germline assignment: CDR1 SGHRS and CDR2 YFSETQ. The DNA for the CDR3 is TGCGCCAGCAGCTTCCAAGAGACCCAGTACTTC. Translating it yields CASSFQETQYF.

The V and J genes are TRBV21-1 and TRBJ1-1; the D segment call TRBD1 is taken from the table without a DNA check. TRBV21-1 is a listed pseudogene. This CDR3 spans 14 amino acids. The CDR3 reads CASSKGQRNTEAFF. The CDR3 coding sequence is TGTGCCAGCAGCAAAGGACAGAGGAACACTGAAGCTTTCTTT.

This clone was seen only once. The genes are TRBV7-3 and TRBJ2-5; no reliable D call. Per the germline V gene, CDR1 is SGHTA and CDR2 is FQGTGA. This CDR3 has 14 residues. V was pared by 4 bases and J by 4 bases, with 13 bases between. The CDR3 here is CASSSYGLPETQYF. The CDR3 bases are TGTGCCAGCAGCTCGTACGGGCTGCCAGAGACCCAGTACTTC.

CDR3 loop: CASTGSHNEQFF. CDR3 DNA sequence: TGTGCCAGTACAGGTTCCCACAATGAGCAGTTCTTC. The V gene is TRBV6-1, the J gene TRBJ2-1; TRBD1 is a possible D gene (5 bases). The CDR3 sequence is 12 residues long. V lost 9 bases and J 5 bases, leaving 11 bases between the germline ends. Germline CDR1 MNHNS, CDR2 SASEGT.

The chain joins TRBV6-5 to TRBJ2-2; D may be TRBD2 (5 bases). The V gene's germline CDR1 is MNHEY and CDR2 SVGAGI. Between the trimmed V and J ends, which lost 6 bases and 10 bases, there was a span of 18 bases. The CDR3 runs 14 residues. This CDR3 reads CASSRRLTREELFF. The CDR3 DNA reads TGTGCCAGCAGCCGACGACTAACCCGGGAGGAGCTGTTTTTT.

The genes are TRBV5-1 and TRBJ2-1; 10 nucleotides align to TRBD2. V was clipped by 3 bases and J by 3 bases; unmatched bases: 12. Germline lookup yields CDR1 SGHRS and CDR2 YFSETQ. This CDR3 has 18 residues. CDR3 DNA: TGCGCCAGCAGCTCAGGGATGGCTAGCGGGAGTTTCTACAATGAGCAGTTCTTC. The encoded protein is CASSSGMASGSFYNEQFF. The full variable domain, rest sourced from reference TRBV5-1 and TRBJ2-1, is KAGVTQTPRYLIKTRGQQVTLSCSPISGHRSVSWYQQTPGQGLQFLFEYFSETQRNKGNFPGRFSGRQFSNSRSEMNVSTLELGDSALYLCASSSGMASGSFYNEQFFGPGTRLTVL.

The chain carries TRBV27 and TRBJ2-7, with 7 nucleotides matching TRBD2. With 8 bases clipped from V and 7 bases from J, the junction kept 14 bases outside the gene matches. The germline V gene encodes CDR1 MNHEY and CDR2 SMNVEV (reference sequence). This CDR3 is 14 amino acids long. CDR3 in amino acids: CASHPSGGAWEQYF. The CDR3 coding sequence is TGTGCCAGCCATCCCTCGGGAGGAGCTTGGGAGCAGTACTTC.

This sequence joins TRBV4-2 and TRBJ2-5; D is possibly TRBD2 (7 bases). V lost 4 bases to trimming and J lost 4 bases, with 19 bases between them. CDR3 size: 16 residues. From germline, CDR1 is LGHNA and CDR2 YNFKEQ. The CDR3 region is CASSPGSRGGAETQYF. Here the CDR3 DNA reads TGTGCCAGCAGCCCCGGATCAAGGGGGGGCGCAGAGACCCAGTACTTC.

The chain carries TRBV28 and TRBJ1-4; 8 bases are shared with TRBD1. This CDR3 is built from 16 residues. Germline CDR1 reads MDHEN; CDR2 reads SYDVKM. After removal of 2 bases from V and 6 bases from J, the junction contained 8 bases not matched to a gene. This CDR3 is CASSLQGQGIDEKLFF. In nucleotides, the CDR3 is TGTGCCAGCAGTTTACAAGGACAGGGTATAGATGAAAAACTGTTTTTT.

This chain joins TRBV11-3 and TRBJ2-1, with 9 bases lining up with TRBD2. V shed 3 bases and J 5 bases; nucleotides not matched to a gene: 5. This CDR3 spans 15 amino acids. Germline assignment: CDR1 SGHNT and CDR2 YENEEA. The CDR3 spells CASSLRTSANNEQFF. In nucleotides, the CDR3 is TGTGCCAGCAGCTTGAGGACTAGCGCCAACAATGAGCAGTTCTTC.

The chain employs TRBV6-5 and TRBJ2-7, with TRBD2 matching 8 bases. The germline gives CDR1 MNHEY, CDR2 SVGAGI. The CDR3 covers 15 residues. With V trimmed by 5 bases and J by 5 bases, 11 bases remained unmatched. As DNA, the CDR3 is TGTGCCAGCAGTCTTAGGGGCGGGAGGTTCCACGAGCAGTACTTC. It specifies CASSLRGGRFHEQYF.

This clone was observed a single time. The rearrangement uses TRBV6-1 and TRBJ2-2; 8 bases are shared with TRBD2. The CDR3 covers 14 residues. V lost 7 bases to trimming and J lost 5 bases; unmatched junction nucleotides: 6. Germline-derived CDR1 and CDR2 are MNHNS and SASEGT. This CDR3 reads CASTLSGGTGELFF. The CDR3 DNA reads TGTGCCAGCACCCTAAGCGGGGGAACCGGGGAGCTGTTTTTT.